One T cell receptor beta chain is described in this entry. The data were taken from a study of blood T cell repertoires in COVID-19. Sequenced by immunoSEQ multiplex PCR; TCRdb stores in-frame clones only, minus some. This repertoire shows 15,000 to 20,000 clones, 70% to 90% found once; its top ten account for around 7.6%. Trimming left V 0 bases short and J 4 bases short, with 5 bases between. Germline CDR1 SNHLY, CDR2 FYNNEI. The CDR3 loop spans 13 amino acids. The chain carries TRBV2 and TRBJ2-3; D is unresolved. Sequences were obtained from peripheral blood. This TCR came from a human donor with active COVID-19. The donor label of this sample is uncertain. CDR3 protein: CASSEARSDTQYF. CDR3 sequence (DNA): TGTGCCAGCAGTGAAGCCCGGTCAGATACGCAGTATTTT.